Here is one T cell receptor (beta chain) with its context. This sample was included in a study of cytomegalovirus exposure and HLA in healthy donors. With 60 Vbeta and 13 Jbeta primers, the PCR was carried out. Method: immunoSEQ multiplex PCR; TCRdb's copy keeps in-frame clones and lacks some. The table has fewer than 70,000 clones, approximately 70% seen once. The CDR3 runs 14 residues. V trimming: 5 bases; J trimming: 8 bases; junction bases outside the gene matches: 5. Per germline, CDR1 SGHTA and CDR2 FQGNSA. Sequenced: PBMCs. V usage is TRBV7-2 and J usage is TRBJ1-6; 8 bases line up with TRBD1. This TCR derives from a male donor in good health and CMV-seropositive. Written as DNA, the CDR3 is TGTGCCAGCAGCAAAGGACAGGGCTATTCACCCCTCCACTTT. This gives the protein CASSKGQGYSPLHF.